This TCR beta chain originates from a study of shared clonotypes between healthy human individuals. Study information: Each donor's CD8 memory used one plate, CD8 naive two, each CD4 subset three.

Whole-study results and caveats: Lower generation probabilities were found for non-shared clonotypes than for those shared by all four donors. The study drew on few donors, limiting represented genetic and exposure-history diversity.

Some clones are missing from TCRdb's copy, which holds only in-frame ones; the method was immunoSEQ multiplex PCR. The sample yields approximately 340,000 clones, roughly 70% seen once. As concerns this clone: What it binds is not known.

The CDR3 has 15 residues. Germline CDR1 and CDR2: MNHEY and SMNVEV (reference sequence). With 2 bases clipped from V and 2 bases from J, the junction kept 5 bases outside the gene matches. Sequencing input: memory CD4+ T cells sorted from blood. Specified subset: CD45RA-negative fraction. The chain employs TRBV27 and TRBJ2-7; the match to TRBD2 covers 8 bases. The source is a man aged 30 to 39 in good health. The CDR3 sequence is CASSLVGGGTYEQYF. Written as DNA, the CDR3 is TGTGCCAGCAGTTTAGTGGGCGGGGGGACCTACGAGCAGTACTTC.